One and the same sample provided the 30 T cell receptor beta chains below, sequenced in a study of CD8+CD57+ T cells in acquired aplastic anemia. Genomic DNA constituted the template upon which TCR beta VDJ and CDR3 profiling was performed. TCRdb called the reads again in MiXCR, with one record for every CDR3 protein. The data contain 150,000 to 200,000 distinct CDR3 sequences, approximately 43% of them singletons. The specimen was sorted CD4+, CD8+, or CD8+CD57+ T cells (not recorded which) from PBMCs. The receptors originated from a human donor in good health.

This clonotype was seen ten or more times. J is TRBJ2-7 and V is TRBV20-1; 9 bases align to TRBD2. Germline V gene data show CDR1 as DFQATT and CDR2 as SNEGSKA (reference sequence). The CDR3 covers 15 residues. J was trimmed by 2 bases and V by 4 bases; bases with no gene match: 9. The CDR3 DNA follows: TGCAGTGCTATGCCCCGACTAGCGGAAACCTACGAGCAGTACTTC. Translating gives CSAMPRLAETYEQYF.

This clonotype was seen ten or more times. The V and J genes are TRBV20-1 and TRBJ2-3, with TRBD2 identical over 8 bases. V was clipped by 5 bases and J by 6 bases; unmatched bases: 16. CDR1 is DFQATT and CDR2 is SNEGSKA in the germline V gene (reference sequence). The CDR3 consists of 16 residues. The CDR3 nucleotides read TGCAGTGCTTACCCCAGTAATACGGGGGGGCTGGATACGCAGTATTTT. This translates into CSAYPSNTGGLDTQYF.

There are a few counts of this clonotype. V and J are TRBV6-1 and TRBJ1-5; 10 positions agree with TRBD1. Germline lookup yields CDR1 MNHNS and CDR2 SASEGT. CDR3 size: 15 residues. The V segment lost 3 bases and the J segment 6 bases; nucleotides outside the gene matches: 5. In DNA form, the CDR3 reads TGTGCCAGCAGTGAGCGGGACAGGGGACTTCAGCCCCAGCATTTT. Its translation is CASSERDRGLQPQHF.

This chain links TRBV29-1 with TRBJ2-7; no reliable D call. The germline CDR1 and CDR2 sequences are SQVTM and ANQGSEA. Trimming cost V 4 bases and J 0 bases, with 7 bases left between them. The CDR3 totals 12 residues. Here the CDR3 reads CSVGRNSYEQYF. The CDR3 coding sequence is TGCAGCGTTGGCAGGAACTCCTACGAGCAGTACTTC.

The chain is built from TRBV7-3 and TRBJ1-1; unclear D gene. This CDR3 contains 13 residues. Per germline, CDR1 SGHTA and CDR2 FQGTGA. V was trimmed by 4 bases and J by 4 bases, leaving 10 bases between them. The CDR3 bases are TGTGCCAGCAGCTATAATTTGGCCACTGAAGCTTTCTTT. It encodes CASSYNLATEAFF.

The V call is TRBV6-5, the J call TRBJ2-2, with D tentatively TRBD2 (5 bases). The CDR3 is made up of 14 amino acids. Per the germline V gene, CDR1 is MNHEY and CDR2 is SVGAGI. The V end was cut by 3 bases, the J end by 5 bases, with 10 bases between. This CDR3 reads CASSYQERTGELFF. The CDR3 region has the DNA TGTGCCAGCAGTTATCAAGAGCGGACCGGGGAGCTGTTTTTT.

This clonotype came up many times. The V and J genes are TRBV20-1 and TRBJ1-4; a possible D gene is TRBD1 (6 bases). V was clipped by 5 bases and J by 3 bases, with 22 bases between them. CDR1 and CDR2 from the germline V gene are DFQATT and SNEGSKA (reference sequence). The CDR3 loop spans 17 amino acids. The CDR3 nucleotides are TGCAGTGCTCCCCAGGCCCAATTCAGGGGTTCTAATGAAAAACTGTTTTTT. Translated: CSAPQAQFRGSNEKLFF.

The CDR3: CSVAQGLINRYEQYF. CDR3 nucleotide sequence: TGCAGCGTTGCGCAGGGACTCATAAACCGATACGAGCAGTACTTC. This sequence joins TRBV29-1 and TRBJ2-7; possibly TRBD2 for D (6 bases). This CDR3 comprises 15 residues. Germline lookup yields CDR1 SQVTM and CDR2 ANQGSEA. The V and J ends lost 4 bases and 4 bases respectively, with 20 bases between them.

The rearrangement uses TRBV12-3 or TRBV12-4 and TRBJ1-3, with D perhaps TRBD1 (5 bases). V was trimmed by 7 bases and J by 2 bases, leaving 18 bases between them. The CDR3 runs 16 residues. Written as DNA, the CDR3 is TGTGCCAGCACCCCGGGGCAGACTGGGCCTGGAAACACCATATATTTT. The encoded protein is CASTPGQTGPGNTIYF.

The CDR3, as DNA: TGTGCCACCAGCAGAGAGGGAGGGGGCGCTTCGCTCGAGCAGTACTTC. Its translation: CATSREGGGASLEQYF. V is TRBV15 and J is TRBJ2-7; possibly TRBD1 or TRBD2 for D (7 bases each). Trimming stripped 0 bases from V and 6 bases from J, with 18 bases between. The CDR3 sequence is 16 residues long. Germline loops: CDR1 LNHNV, CDR2 YYDKDF (reference sequence). The full variable domain, its missing parts supplied by reference TRBV15 and TRBJ2-7, is DAMVIQNPRYQVTQFGKPVTLSCSQTLNHNVMYWYQQKSSQAPKLLFHYYDKDFNNEADTPDNFQSRRPNTSFCFLDIRSPGLGDTAMYLCATSREGGGASLEQYFGPGTRLTVT.

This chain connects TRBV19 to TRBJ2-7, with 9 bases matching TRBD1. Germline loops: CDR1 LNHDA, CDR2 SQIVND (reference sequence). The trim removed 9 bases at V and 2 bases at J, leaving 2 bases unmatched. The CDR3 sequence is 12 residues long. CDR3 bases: TGTGCCAGCCGGACAGGGGCCTACGAGCAGTACTTC. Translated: CASRTGAYEQYF.

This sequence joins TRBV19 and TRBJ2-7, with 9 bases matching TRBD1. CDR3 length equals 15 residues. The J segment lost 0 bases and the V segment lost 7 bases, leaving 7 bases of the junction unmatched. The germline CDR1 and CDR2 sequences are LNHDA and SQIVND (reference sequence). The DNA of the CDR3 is TGTGCCAGTACCAAAGGGACAGGGAGCTCCTACGAGCAGTACTTC. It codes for CASTKGTGSSYEQYF. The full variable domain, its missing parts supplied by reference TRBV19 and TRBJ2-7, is DGGITQSPKYLFRKEGQNVTLSCEQNLNHDAMYWYRQDPGQGLRLIYYSQIVNDFQKGDIAEGYSVSREKKESFPLTVTSAQKNPTAFYLCASTKGTGSSYEQYFGPGTRLTVT.

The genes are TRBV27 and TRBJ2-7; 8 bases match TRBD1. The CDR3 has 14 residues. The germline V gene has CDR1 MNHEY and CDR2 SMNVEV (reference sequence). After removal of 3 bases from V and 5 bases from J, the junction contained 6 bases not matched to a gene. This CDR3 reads CASSFGTGGDEQYF. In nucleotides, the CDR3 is TGTGCCAGCAGTTTCGGGACAGGTGGCGACGAGCAGTACTTC.

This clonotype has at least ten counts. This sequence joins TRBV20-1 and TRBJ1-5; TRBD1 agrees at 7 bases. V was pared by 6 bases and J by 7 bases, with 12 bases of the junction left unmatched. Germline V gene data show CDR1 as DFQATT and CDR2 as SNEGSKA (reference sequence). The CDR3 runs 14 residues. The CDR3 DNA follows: TGCAGTGCGCCCCGGACAGGCGAAAGACAGCCCCAGCATTTT. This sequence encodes CSAPRTGERQPQHF.

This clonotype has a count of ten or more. The CDR3 DNA reads TGTGCCACCAGCAGGGATCGAACTGAAGCTTTCTTT. It yields the protein CATSRDRTEAFF. V usage is TRBV15 and J usage is TRBJ1-1; D call uncertain. The V gene lost 3 bases and the J gene lost 5 bases, with 7 bases spanning the gap. The CDR3 is 12 residues long. Looked up from germline, CDR1 is LNHNV and CDR2 is YYDKDF (reference sequence).

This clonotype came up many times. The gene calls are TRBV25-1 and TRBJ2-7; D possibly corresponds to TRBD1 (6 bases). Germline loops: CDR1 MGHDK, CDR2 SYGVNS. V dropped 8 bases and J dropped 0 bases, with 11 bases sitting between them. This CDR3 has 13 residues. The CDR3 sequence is CASGKDSSYEQYF. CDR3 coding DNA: TGTGCCAGCGGGAAGGACAGCTCCTACGAGCAGTACTTC.

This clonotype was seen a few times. Here the CDR3 reads CASSQEVYYSGNTIYF. In nucleotides, the CDR3 is TGCGCCAGCAGCCAAGAAGTCTATTACTCTGGAAACACCATATATTTT. The chain couples TRBV4-1 to TRBJ1-3; D is uncertain. Germline CDR1 and CDR2: MGHRA and YSYEKL. This CDR3 contains 16 residues. Trimming took 0 bases from V and 0 from J, leaving 9 bases between them.

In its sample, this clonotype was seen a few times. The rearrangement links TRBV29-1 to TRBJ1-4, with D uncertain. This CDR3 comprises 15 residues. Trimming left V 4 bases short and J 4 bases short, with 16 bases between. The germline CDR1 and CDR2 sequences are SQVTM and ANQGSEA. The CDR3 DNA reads TGCAGCGTTGTAAGAGGTGCAGGAGGTAATGAAAAACTGTTTTTT. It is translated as CSVVRGAGGNEKLFF. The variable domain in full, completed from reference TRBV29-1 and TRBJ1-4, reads SAVISQKPSRDICQRGTSLTIQCQVDSQVTMMFWYRQQPGQSLTLIATANQGSEATYESGFVIDKFPISRPNLTFSTLTVSNMSPEDSSIYLCSVVRGAGGNEKLFFGSGTQLSVL.

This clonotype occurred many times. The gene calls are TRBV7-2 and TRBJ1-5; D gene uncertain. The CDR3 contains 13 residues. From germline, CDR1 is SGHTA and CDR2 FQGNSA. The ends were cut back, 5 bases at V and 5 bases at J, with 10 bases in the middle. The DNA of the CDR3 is TGTGCCAGCAGCCCTACAAATTATCAGCCCCAGCATTTT. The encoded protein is CASSPTNYQPQHF.

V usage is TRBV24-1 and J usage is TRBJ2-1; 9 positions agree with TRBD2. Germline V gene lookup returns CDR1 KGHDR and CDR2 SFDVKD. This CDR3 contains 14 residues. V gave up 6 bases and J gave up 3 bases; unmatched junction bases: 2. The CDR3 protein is CATSLAGSYNEQFF. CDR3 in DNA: TGTGCCACCAGTCTAGCGGGAAGCTACAATGAGCAGTTCTTC.

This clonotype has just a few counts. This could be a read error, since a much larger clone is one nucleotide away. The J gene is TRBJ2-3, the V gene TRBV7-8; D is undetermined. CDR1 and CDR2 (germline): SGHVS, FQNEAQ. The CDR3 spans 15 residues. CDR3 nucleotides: TGTGCCAGCAGCCCGGCTCCCACACACACAGATACGCAGTGTTTT. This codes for CASSPAPTHTDTQCF.

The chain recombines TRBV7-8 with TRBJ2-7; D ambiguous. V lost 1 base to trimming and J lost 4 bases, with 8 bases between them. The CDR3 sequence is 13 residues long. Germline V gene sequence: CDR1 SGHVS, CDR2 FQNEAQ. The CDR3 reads CASSLEREYEQYF. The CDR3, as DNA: TGTGCCAGCAGCTTAGAACGTGAGTACGAGCAGTACTTC.

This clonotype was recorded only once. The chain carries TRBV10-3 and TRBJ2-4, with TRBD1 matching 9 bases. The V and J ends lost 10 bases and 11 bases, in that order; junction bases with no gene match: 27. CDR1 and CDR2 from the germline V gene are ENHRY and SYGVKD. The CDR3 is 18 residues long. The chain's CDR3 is CATAPGQGVMVAKTVQYF. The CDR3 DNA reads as TGTGCCACCGCGCCGGGACAGGGAGTAATGGTGGCCAAAACCGTTCAGTACTTC.

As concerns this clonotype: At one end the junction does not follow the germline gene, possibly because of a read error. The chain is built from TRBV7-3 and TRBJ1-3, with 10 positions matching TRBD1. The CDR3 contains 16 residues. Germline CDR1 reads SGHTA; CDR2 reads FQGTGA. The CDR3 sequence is CASRRRDRGWRKHHIF. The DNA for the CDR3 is TGTGCCAGCAGGCGCCGGGACAGGGGATGGAGGAAACACCATATATTT.

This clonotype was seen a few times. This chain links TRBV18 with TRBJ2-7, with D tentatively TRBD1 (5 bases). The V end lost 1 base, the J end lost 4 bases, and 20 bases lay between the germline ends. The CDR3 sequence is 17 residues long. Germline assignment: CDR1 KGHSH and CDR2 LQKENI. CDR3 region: CASSPLASGSPHYEQYF. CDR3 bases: TGTGCCAGCTCACCACTCGCCTCAGGGTCTCCTCATTACGAGCAGTACTTC.

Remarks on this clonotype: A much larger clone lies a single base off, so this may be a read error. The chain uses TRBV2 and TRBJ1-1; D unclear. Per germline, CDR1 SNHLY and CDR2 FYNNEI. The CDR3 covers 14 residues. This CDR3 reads CASSSRTVNTDAFF. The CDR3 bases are TGTGCCAGCAGTTCTCGGACGGTGAACACTGATGCTTTCTTT.

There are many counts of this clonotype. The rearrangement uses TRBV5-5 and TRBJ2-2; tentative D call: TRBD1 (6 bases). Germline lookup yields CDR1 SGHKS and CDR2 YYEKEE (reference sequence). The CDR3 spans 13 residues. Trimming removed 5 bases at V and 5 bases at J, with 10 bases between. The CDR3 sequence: CASSPGVTGELFF. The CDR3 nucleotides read TGTGCCAGCAGTCCAGGGGTGACCGGGGAGCTGTTTTTT.

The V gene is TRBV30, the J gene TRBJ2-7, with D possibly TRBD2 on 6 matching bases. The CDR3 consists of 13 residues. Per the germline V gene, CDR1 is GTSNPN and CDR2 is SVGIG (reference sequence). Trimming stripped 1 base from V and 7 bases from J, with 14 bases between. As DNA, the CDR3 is TGTGCCTGGAGTGGGGTTGGAGGGAATGAGCAGTACTTC. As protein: CAWSGVGGNEQYF.

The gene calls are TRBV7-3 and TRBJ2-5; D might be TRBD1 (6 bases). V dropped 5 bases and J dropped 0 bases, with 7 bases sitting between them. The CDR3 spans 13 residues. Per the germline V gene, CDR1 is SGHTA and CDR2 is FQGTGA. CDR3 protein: CASSRDNQETQYF. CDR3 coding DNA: TGTGCCAGCAGCCGGGACAACCAAGAGACCCAGTACTTC.

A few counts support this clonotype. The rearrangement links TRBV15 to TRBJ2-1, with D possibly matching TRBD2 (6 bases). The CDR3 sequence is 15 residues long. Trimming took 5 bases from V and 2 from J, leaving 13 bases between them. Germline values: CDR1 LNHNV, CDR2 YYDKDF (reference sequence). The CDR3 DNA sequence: TGTGCCACCAGCCCAACTAGCATCACCTACAATGAGCAGTTCTTC. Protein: CATSPTSITYNEQFF.